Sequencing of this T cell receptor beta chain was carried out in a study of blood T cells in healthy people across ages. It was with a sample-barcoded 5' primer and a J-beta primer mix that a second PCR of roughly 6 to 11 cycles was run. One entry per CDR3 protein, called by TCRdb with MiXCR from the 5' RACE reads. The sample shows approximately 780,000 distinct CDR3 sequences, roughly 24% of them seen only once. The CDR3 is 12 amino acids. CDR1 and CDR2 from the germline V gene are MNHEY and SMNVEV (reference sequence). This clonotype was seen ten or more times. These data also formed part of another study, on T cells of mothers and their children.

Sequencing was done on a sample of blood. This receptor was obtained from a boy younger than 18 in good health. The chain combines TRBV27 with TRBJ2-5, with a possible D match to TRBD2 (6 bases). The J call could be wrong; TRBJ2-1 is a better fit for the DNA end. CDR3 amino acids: CASSLTGVEQFF. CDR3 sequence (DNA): TGTGCCAGCAGCCTCACGGGGGTCGAGCAGTTCTTC.